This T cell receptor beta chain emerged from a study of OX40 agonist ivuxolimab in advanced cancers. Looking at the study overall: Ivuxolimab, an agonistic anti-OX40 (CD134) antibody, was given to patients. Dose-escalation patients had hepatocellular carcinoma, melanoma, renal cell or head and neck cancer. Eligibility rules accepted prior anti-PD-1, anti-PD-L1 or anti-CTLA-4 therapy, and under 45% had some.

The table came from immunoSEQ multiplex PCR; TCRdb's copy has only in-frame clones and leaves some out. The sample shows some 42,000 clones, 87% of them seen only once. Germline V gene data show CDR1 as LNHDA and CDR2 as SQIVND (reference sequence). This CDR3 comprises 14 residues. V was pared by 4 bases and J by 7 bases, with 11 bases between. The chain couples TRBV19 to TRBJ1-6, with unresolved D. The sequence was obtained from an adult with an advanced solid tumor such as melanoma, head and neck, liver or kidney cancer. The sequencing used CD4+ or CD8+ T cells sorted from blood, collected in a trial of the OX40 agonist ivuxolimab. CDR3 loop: CASSNAEINSPLHF. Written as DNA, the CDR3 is TGTGCCAGTAGTAATGCGGAAATCAATTCACCCCTCCACTTT.